The entry below describes one T cell receptor (beta chain). Germline V CDR1 and CDR2: MGHRA, YSYEKL. CDR3 length equals 16 residues. After removal of 0 bases from V and 4 bases from J, the junction contained 3 bases not matched to a gene. The sample is drawn from a study of OX40 agonist ivuxolimab in advanced cancers. Sequencing was performed with immunoSEQ multiplex PCR; in TCRdb, only in-frame clones are kept and a portion is missing. The repertoire has about 66,000 clones, roughly 77% of them found once; the top ten carry roughly 4.7%. Specimen: CD4+ or CD8+ T cells sorted from blood, collected in a trial of the OX40 agonist ivuxolimab. This clonotype originated in an adult with an advanced solid tumor such as melanoma, head and neck, liver or kidney cancer. The chain joins TRBV4-1 to TRBJ2-1, with 10 bases fitting TRBD2. CDR3 nucleotide sequence: TGCGCCAGCAGCCAAGAAACTAGCGGGGTATACAATGAGCAGTTCTTC. Amino acids: CASSQETSGVYNEQFF.